Listed below are T cell receptor beta chains from one sample, sequenced in a study of blood T cell repertoires in COVID-19. The protocol was immunoSEQ multiplex PCR, while the TCRdb copy is restricted to in-frame clones and leaves out a portion. The top ten hold 1.5% to 2% of the sample, which has under 400,000 clones, around 88% seen once. Sequenced sample: peripheral blood. The receptor source for this set is a woman between 25 and 40 years old with COVID-19, enrolled during active disease. Each CDR3 is given with its conserved first and last residue. The D gene is left open where the match is weak. The size field is filled for only some rows; it gives once, few, many or a size class.

clone size,D gene,V gene,J gene,CDR3 DNA,CDR3 protein
-,-,TRBV11-3,TRBJ1-2,TGTGCCAGCTCTTCGGGAATCGACTATGGCTACACCTTC,CASSSGIDYGYTF
-,-,TRBV3-1/TRBV3-2,TRBJ1-6,TGTGCCAGCACAGATTACCTTTCACCCCTCCACTTT,CASTDYLSPLHF
-,-,TRBV10-3,TRBJ1-5,TGTGCCATCAGTGATTCAGATCAGCCCCAGCATTTT,CAISDSDQPQHF
-,-,TRBV24-1,TRBJ1-1,TGTGCCACCAGTGATTTGGGAGCTGAAGCTTTCTTT,CATSDLGAEAFF
-,-,TRBV3-1/TRBV3-2,TRBJ2-3,TGTGCCAGCAGGACAAGCACAGATACGCAGTATTTT,CASRTSTDTQYF
-,TRBD1,TRBV15,TRBJ1-3,TGTGCCACCAGCAGGCCCGGAGGGGGCTTTTCTGGAAACACCATATATTTT,CATSRPGGGFSGNTIYF
-,-,TRBV14,TRBJ1-3,TGTGCCAGCAGCCAAGATGCGACTTTTGCGGGAAACACCATATATTTT,CASSQDATFAGNTIYF
-,-,TRBV7-2,TRBJ1-2,TGTGCCAGCAGCTTGAGGACTACTGCTAACTATGGCTACACCTTC,CASSLRTTANYGYTF
-,TRBD2,TRBV7-8,TRBJ2-7,TGTGCCAGCAGCTTAGCGGGACTAGCGGGGGCCACAAGCTACGAGCAGTACTTC,CASSLAGLAGATSYEQYF
-,-,TRBV5-1,TRBJ2-6,TGCGCCAGCAGGAGGCGGGGTTCCTCTGGGGCCAACGTCCTGACTTTC,CASRRRGSSGANVLTF
-,-,TRBV6-1,TRBJ1-4,TGTGCCAGCAGTGATCAGGGGCTACCTAATGAAAAACTGTTTTTT,CASSDQGLPNEKLFF
-,-,TRBV10-3,TRBJ1-2,TGTGCCATCAGCGACCTGGACAGTGGCTACACCTTC,CAISDLDSGYTF
-,-,TRBV6-2/TRBV6-3,TRBJ2-7,TGTGCCAGCAGTTGGTACCCGGGGGAGCAGTACTTC,CASSWYPGEQYF
few,TRBD1,TRBV4-3,TRBJ1-1,TGCGCCAGCAGCCACGCCCAGACCGGGACAGGTTCCTCTGAAGCTTTCTTT,CASSHAQTGTGSSEAFF
-,-,TRBV24-1,TRBJ1-2,TGTGCCACCAGTGGGCAGGGAAGGAACTATGGCTACACCTTC,CATSGQGRNYGYTF
-,TRBD1,TRBV27,TRBJ1-1,TGTGCCAGCAGTTTATATTGGACAGGGAGATCTTTCTTT,CASSLYWTGRSFF
-,-,TRBV3-1/TRBV3-2,TRBJ1-5,TGTGCCAGCAGCCAAATGCCGGGGCAGGGGCAGCCCCAGCATTTT,CASSQMPGQGQPQHF
-,-,TRBV19,TRBJ1-5,TGTGCCAGTATGTACGGGGGAGGGCGGCCCCAGCATTTT,CASMYGGGRPQHF
-,TRBD1,TRBV6-5,TRBJ1-2,TGTGCCAGCAGTTACTCGGGACAGCCGTTTAACTATGGCTACACCTTC,CASSYSGQPFNYGYTF
-,TRBD1,TRBV9,TRBJ1-2,TGTGCCAGCAGCGGAGAGGTCGGCAGGGGGATGAATGGCTACACCTTC,CASSGEVGRGMNGYTF
once,TRBD1,TRBV6-5,TRBJ2-1,TGTGCCACCGGGGACAGTGCCTACAATGAGCAGTTCTTC,CATGDSAYNEQFF
-,-,TRBV5-6,TRBJ1-1,TGTGCCAGCATCGTAACTGGGCGACCTAACACTGAAGCTTTCTTT,CASIVTGRPNTEAFF
-,-,TRBV7-2,TRBJ1-2,TGTGCCAGCAGCTTAGCCCCTCAGGGTAACTATGGCTACACCTTC,CASSLAPQGNYGYTF
-,-,TRBV29-1,TRBJ2-3,TGCAGCGTTGACGCCGGGTCCCGAAATACGCAGTATTTT,CSVDAGSRNTQYF
-,TRBD2,TRBV6-7,TRBJ2-5,TGTGCCAGCAGTTACTCGAAAACTAGCGGGGGTAAGGGTGAACAAGAGACCCAGTACTTC,CASSYSKTSGGKGEQETQYF
once,TRBD1,TRBV30,TRBJ1-2,TGTGCCTGGAGTGTGGGTTGGACAGGGGGCACGGGGGGCTACACCTTC,CAWSVGWTGGTGGYTF
-,-,TRBV4-2,TRBJ1-5,TGTGCCAGCAGCCGCAACCAGGGATCCAATCAGCCCCAGCATTTT,CASSRNQGSNQPQHF
-,TRBD1,TRBV3-1/TRBV3-2,TRBJ2-3,TGTGCCAGCAGCCGACAGGGGTTCACAGATACGCAGTATTTT,CASSRQGFTDTQYF
-,-,TRBV3-1/TRBV3-2,TRBJ2-7,TGTGCCAGCAGCCCTATTGGGGGGTCCTACGAGCAGTACTTC,CASSPIGGSYEQYF
-,TRBD1,TRBV7-8,TRBJ1-1,TGTGCCAGCAGCTTAGCGAGACAGGGGAAGAGGAACACTGAAGCTTTCTTT,CASSLARQGKRNTEAFF
-,-,TRBV11-2,TRBJ2-5,TGTGCCAGCAGCTTCATTATCGGGGAGACCCAGTACTTC,CASSFIIGETQYF
-,-,TRBV5-5,TRBJ2-2,TGTGCCAGCAGCTTCCACAGACTAGAAACATACACTAACACCGGGGAGCTGTTTTTT,CASSFHRLETYTNTGELFF
-,-,TRBV25-1,TRBJ1-2,TGTGCCAGCAGTGAACAGGGTTCTGGCTACACCTTC,CASSEQGSGYTF
-,-,TRBV5-8,TRBJ1-1,TGTGCCAGCAGCCACTATATCAGGGCGGAGAACACTGAAGCTTTCTTT,CASSHYIRAENTEAFF
-,-,TRBV5-6,TRBJ1-2,TGTGCCAGCAGCGGGGGGTTCAGAGTCGTCTTTAACTATGGCTACACCTTC,CASSGGFRVVFNYGYTF
-,TRBD1,TRBV24-1,TRBJ1-2,TGTGCCACCAGTGATTTGCAGGGGGGTGGCTACACCTTC,CATSDLQGGGYTF
-,-,TRBV5-8,TRBJ1-3,TGTGCCAGCAGCGTGAGAACTGGGGGGTCTGGAAACACCATATATTTT,CASSVRTGGSGNTIYF
-,TRBD1,TRBV6-4,TRBJ2-5,TGTGCCAGCAGTGACCAGGGGGCGGAGTGGGGACAAGAGACCCAGTACTTC,CASSDQGAEWGQETQYF
-,-,TRBV13,TRBJ2-5,TGTGCCAGCAGCTTGGGTCTAGGGGTTGACCAGTACTTC,CASSLGLGVDQYF
-,TRBD1,TRBV18,TRBJ2-2,TGTGCCAGCTCACCACTGCAGGCAGGGGGTTCTACCGGGGAGCTGTTTTTT,CASSPLQAGGSTGELFF
-,TRBD2,TRBV5-6,TRBJ2-1,TGTGCCAGCGGGACTAGCGGGTTACACTCCTACAATGAGCAGTTCTTC,CASGTSGLHSYNEQFF
-,TRBD1,TRBV20-1,TRBJ1-5,TGCAGTGCTAGTTCCCTACAGGGGGATCAGCCCCAGCATTTT,CSASSLQGDQPQHF
-,-,TRBV6-5,TRBJ1-1,TGTGCCAGCAGCCTCTGGGGGGGGGACAACGGAGCTTTCTTT,CASSLWGGDNGAFF
-,TRBD1,TRBV5-4,TRBJ1-4,TGTGCCAGCAGCGCCGGGACAGGGGAGAAACTGTTTTTT,CASSAGTGEKLFF
-,-,TRBV15,TRBJ2-3,TGTGCCACCAGCAGAGGCGGGTCAGCAGATACGCAGTATTTT,CATSRGGSADTQYF
-,-,TRBV10-3,TRBJ1-6,TGTGCCATCAGTGAGTCACTATCTTCGGGACAAGATTTT,CAISESLSSGQDF
-,-,TRBV9,TRBJ2-3,TGTGCCAGCAGCCCTCAGGGAGGAGCAGATACGCAGTATTTT,CASSPQGGADTQYF
-,-,TRBV5-4,TRBJ2-5,TGTGCCAGCAGCTCTCAAGAGACCCAGTACTTC,CASSSQETQYF